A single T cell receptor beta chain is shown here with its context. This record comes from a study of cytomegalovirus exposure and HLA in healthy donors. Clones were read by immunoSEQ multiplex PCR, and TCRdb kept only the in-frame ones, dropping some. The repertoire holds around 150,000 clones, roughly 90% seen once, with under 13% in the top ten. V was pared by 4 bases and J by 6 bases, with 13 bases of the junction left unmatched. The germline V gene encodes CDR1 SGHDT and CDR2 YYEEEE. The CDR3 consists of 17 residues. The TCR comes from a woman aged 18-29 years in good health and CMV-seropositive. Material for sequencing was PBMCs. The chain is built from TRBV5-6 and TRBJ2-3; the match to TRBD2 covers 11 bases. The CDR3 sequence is CASSLKTSGTGRDTQYF. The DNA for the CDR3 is TGTGCCAGCAGCCTAAAGACTAGCGGGACGGGGAGGGATACGCAGTATTTT.